The clone carrying this T cell receptor (beta chain) was observed a single time. What it binds is unknown. Second-dose schedules of about 4 or about 12 weeks were combined. This CDR3 spans 17 amino acids. Deletions cut 4 bases from V and 2 bases from J, with 17 bases between. These data belong to a study of T cell responses to AZD1222 COVID-19 vaccine. Study results and limitations: Reportedly, close to half of spike-specific TCRs are directed against unmutated variant regions.

Clones were read by immunoSEQ multiplex PCR, and TCRdb kept only the in-frame ones, dropping some. Of around 73,000 clones in the sample, roughly nine tenths are singletons; the top ten hold about 9%. The source was peripheral blood, collected 28 days after the second AZD1222 dose. V and J are TRBV23-1 and TRBJ1-4; weak D call: TRBD1 (6 bases). TRBV23-1 qualifies as an ORF whose function is uncertain. The receptor was derived from an adult who received the AZD1222 COVID-19 vaccine. Here the CDR3 DNA reads TGCGCCAGCAGTCCCAAGGTGAGGGGGTTGACTAATGAAAAACTGTTTTTT. Translation gives CASSPKVRGLTNEKLFF.